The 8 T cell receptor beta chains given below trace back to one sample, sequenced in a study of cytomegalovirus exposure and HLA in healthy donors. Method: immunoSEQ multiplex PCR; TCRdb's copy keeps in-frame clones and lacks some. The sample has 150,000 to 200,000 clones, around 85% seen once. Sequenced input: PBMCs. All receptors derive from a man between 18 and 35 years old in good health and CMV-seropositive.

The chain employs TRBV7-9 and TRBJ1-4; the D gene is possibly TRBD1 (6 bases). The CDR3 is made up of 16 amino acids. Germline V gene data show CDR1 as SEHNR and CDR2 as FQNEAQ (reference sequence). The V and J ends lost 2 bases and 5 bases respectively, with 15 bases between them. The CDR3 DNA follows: TGTGCCAGCAGCTTACGGAGGGGGGGCGCGAATGAAAAACTGTTTTTT. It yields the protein CASSLRRGGANEKLFF.

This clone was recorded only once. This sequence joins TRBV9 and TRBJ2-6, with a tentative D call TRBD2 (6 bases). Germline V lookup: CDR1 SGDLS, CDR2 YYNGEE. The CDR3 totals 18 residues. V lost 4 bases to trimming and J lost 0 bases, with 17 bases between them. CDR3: CASSSKAGSSSGANVLTF. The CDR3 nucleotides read TGTGCCAGCAGCTCAAAAGCGGGCTCGAGCTCTGGGGCCAACGTCCTGACTTTC.

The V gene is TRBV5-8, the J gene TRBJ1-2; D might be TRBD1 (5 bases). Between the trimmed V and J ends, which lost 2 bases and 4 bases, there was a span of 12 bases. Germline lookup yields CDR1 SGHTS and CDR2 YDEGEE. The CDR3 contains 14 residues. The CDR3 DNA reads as TGTGCCAGCAGCTTAGGGGACTCTGGCTATGGCTACACCTTC. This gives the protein CASSLGDSGYGYTF.

CDR3 residues: CASSLPGSFQPQHF. CDR3 DNA: TGTGCCAGCAGTTTACCGGGGTCCTTCCAGCCCCAGCATTTT. This rearrangement joins TRBV28 to TRBJ1-5; D not resolved. Trimming took off 2 bases at V and 7 bases at J, with 12 bases between the two ends. The CDR3 runs to 14 residues. From germline, CDR1 is MDHEN and CDR2 SYDVKM.

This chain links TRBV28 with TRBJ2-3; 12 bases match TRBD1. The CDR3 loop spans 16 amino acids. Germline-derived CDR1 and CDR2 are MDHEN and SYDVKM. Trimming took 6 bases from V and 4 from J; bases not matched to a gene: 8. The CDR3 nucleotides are TGTGCCAGCAGAGGGGGGGGGACAGGGGGCTCAGATACGCAGTATTTT. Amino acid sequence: CASRGGGTGGSDTQYF.

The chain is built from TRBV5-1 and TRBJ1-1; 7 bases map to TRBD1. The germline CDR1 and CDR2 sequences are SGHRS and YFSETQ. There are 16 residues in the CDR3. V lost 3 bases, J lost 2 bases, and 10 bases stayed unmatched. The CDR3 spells CASSSRTGFVNTEAFF. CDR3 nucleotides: TGCGCCAGCAGCTCCAGGACAGGTTTTGTAAACACTGAAGCTTTCTTT.

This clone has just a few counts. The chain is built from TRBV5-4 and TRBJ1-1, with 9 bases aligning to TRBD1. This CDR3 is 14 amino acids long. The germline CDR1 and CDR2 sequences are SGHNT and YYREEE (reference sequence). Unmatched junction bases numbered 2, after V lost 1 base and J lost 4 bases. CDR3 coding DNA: TGTGCCAGCAGCTTGTCACAGGGGGCCACTGAAGCTTTCTTT. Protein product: CASSLSQGATEAFF.

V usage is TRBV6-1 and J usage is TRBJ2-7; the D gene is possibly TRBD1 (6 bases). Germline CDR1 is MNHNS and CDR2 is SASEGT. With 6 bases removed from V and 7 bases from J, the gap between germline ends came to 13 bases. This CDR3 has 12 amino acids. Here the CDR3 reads CASSWTEEEQYF. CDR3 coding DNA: TGTGCCAGCAGCTGGACAGAGGAAGAGCAGTACTTC.